The 14 T cell receptor beta chains below all came from one sample that was sequenced in a study of blood T cell repertoires in COVID-19. Sequencing used immunoSEQ multiplex PCR; TCRdb keeps in-frame clones, though not all of them. The data hold roughly 230,000 clones, with roughly 89% observed a single time. Sequencing used peripheral blood. Receptor source: a middle-aged woman who had recovered from COVID-19.

This chain uses TRBV7-2 with TRBJ1-1; D ambiguous. The CDR3 is 14 amino acids. With 3 bases removed from V and 0 bases from J, the gap between germline ends came to 8 bases. Germline loops: CDR1 SGHTA, CDR2 FQGNSA. The CDR3 loop reads CASSFGLMNTEAFF. The CDR3 DNA sequence: TGTGCCAGCAGCTTCGGTTTAATGAACACTGAAGCTTTCTTT.

The J gene is TRBJ2-1, the V gene TRBV10-3; 7 nucleotides match TRBD2. The V and J ends lost 6 bases and 5 bases, in that order; junction bases with no gene match: 13. Germline V gives CDR1 ENHRY, CDR2 SYGVKD. The CDR3 is made up of 16 amino acids. CDR3 bases: TGTGCCATCAGCCCGGGACTACCCATGACCGACAATGAGCAGTTCTTC. Its translation is CAISPGLPMTDNEQFF.

For the CDR3, the DNA is TGTGCCAGCAGCTTGGGACTAGCGGACAATGAGCAGTTCTTC. Amino acids: CASSLGLADNEQFF. The chain has TRBV5-8 and TRBJ2-1; 9 bases fit TRBD2. V was pared by 0 bases and J by 5 bases, with 0 bases of the junction left unmatched. This CDR3 is built from 14 residues. Per the germline V gene, CDR1 is SGHTS and CDR2 is YDEGEE.

This chain links TRBV7-2 with TRBJ1-6, with a weak D call TRBD1 (5 bases). The length of the CDR3 is 15 residues. V lost 4 bases and J 10 bases, leaving 17 bases between the germline ends. The germline V gene encodes CDR1 SGHTA and CDR2 FQGNSA. CDR3 DNA: TGTGCCAGCAGCTCCGAGCCTGGGGCCGGCTCACCCCTCCACTTT. This translates into CASSSEPGAGSPLHF. Full variable domain (outside the CDR3, taken from reference TRBV7-2 and TRBJ1-6): GAGVSQSPSNKVTEKGKDVELRCDPISGHTALYWYRQSLGQGLEFLIYFQGNSAPDKSGLPSDRFSAERTGGSVSTLTIQRTQQEDSAVYLCASSSEPGAGSPLHFGNGTRLTVT.

V and J are TRBV3-1 (or the pseudogene TRBV3-2) and TRBJ2-2; D possibly corresponds to TRBD1 (6 bases). The CDR3 covers 14 residues. Per germline, CDR1 LGHDT and CDR2 YNNKEL (reference sequence). Trimming removed 7 bases at V and 1 base at J, with 10 bases between. The DNA of the CDR3 is TGTGCCAGCATGGACAGAAAGAACACCGGGGAGCTGTTTTTT. It is translated as CASMDRKNTGELFF.

The chain couples TRBV5-4 to TRBJ1-2, with D possibly TRBD1 on 6 matching bases. V was pared by 7 bases and J by 9 bases, with 16 bases between. The CDR3 has 12 amino acids. Germline V gene lookup returns CDR1 SGHNT and CDR2 YYREEE (reference sequence). This CDR3 is CASGSGANRYTF. In nucleotides, the CDR3 is TGTGCCAGCGGCTCAGGGGCGAATCGCTACACCTTC.

V gene TRBV19 combines with J gene TRBJ1-2; 11 bases align to TRBD1. Germline values: CDR1 LNHDA, CDR2 SQIVND (reference sequence). CDR3 length: 15 residues. Trimming at V came to 5 bases and at J to 5 bases, leaving 7 bases not matched to a gene. The DNA of the CDR3 is TGTGCCAGTAGTTCGCCGGACAGGGGGCATTATGGCTACACCTTC. It translates to CASSSPDRGHYGYTF.

The chain uses TRBV3-1 (or the pseudogene TRBV3-2) and TRBJ2-3; a weak D match, TRBD1 (6 bases). Between the trimmed V and J ends, which lost 1 base and 5 bases, there was a span of 10 bases. Germline CDR1 LGHDT, CDR2 YNNKEL (reference sequence). This CDR3 is built from 14 residues. CDR3 residues: CASSQVAGEDTQYF. DNA of the CDR3: TGTGCCAGCAGCCAAGTTGCAGGGGAAGATACGCAGTATTTT.

A single count supports this clone. This chain joins TRBV7-9 and TRBJ2-2; D gene ambiguous. Looked up from germline, CDR1 is SEHNR and CDR2 is FQNEAQ (reference sequence). The CDR3 loop spans 11 amino acids. V lost 11 bases, J lost 4 bases, and 8 bases lay in between. Here the CDR3 reads CASKATGELFF. CDR3 DNA: TGTGCCTCTAAAGCCACCGGGGAGCTGTTTTTT.

In the case of this clone: The same CDR3 is also encoded by other DNA sequences in this sample. This chain joins TRBV27 and TRBJ2-1; D is perhaps TRBD2 (6 bases). Germline V gene lookup returns CDR1 MNHEY and CDR2 SMNVEV (reference sequence). The CDR3 extends over 13 amino acids. V lost 0 bases to trimming and J lost 7 bases, with 7 bases between them. As DNA, the CDR3 is TGTGCCAGCAGTTTATCCCGGGGGAATGAGCAGTTCTTC. Translating it yields CASSLSRGNEQFF.

This clone was counted between two and nine times. This chain links TRBV7-2 with TRBJ2-6; D unclear. The V and J ends lost 1 base and 0 bases respectively, with 4 bases between them. The germline V gene has CDR1 SGHTA and CDR2 FQGNSA. The CDR3 loop spans 15 amino acids. CDR3 protein: CASSLGVSGANVLTF. CDR3 DNA sequence: TGTGCCAGCAGCTTAGGCGTCTCTGGGGCCAACGTCCTGACTTTC.

The chain has TRBV28 and TRBJ2-1; 11 positions match TRBD2. Germline CDR1 MDHEN, CDR2 SYDVKM. There are 14 residues in the CDR3. The trim removed 2 bases at V and 7 bases at J, leaving 1 base unmatched. The CDR3 region has the DNA TGTGCCAGCAGTTTAGCTAGCGGGAGGAATGAGCAGTTCTTC. Translation gives CASSLASGRNEQFF.

This clone was detected once. CDR3 amino acids: CASRRDGNTIYF. The CDR3 DNA reads TGTGCCAGCAGGCGGGACGGGAACACCATATATTTT. The chain combines TRBV6-5 with TRBJ1-3; the D gene is possibly TRBD1 (5 bases). Between the trimmed V and J ends, which lost 6 bases and 7 bases, there was a span of 10 bases. The CDR3 is 12 residues long. Per the germline V gene, CDR1 is MNHEY and CDR2 is SVGAGI.

This rearrangement joins TRBV13 to TRBJ2-3; D is possibly TRBD2 (5 bases). Germline lookup yields CDR1 PRHDT and CDR2 FYEKMQ (reference sequence). CDR3 length: 15 amino acids. Trimming removed 5 bases from V and 9 bases from J, with 21 bases in between. The CDR3 spells CASSDYSGPSRTQYF. CDR3 DNA sequence: TGTGCCAGCAGCGACTACAGTGGACCCTCGAGGACGCAGTATTTT.